This T cell receptor (beta chain) came from a study of blood T cell repertoires in COVID-19 (TCRdb year 2020). Looking at the study overall: Collaborator samples came from the United States, Italy and Spain and covered acute and convalescent phases of COVID-19. The material from the prospective study consisted of cDNA or gDNA derived from T cells, B-cell-depleted T cells, or PBMCs. The dataset comprised deeply sampled blood TCRbeta repertoires from subjects exposed to, actively infected with, or recovered from COVID-19. A freely available public database, intended as a resource for researchers studying the immune response to SARS-CoV-2, is where the repertoires were released. Samples were obtained from the ongoing ImmuneRACE study (first 160 participants) and from about 1,300 subjects provided by 6 global collaborators. Sample metadata almost always included a de-identified subject ID, COVID-19 status, age in years and sex. Where HLA class I and class II types were available, the types were taken from metadata supplied by the sample provider, not from assay-based typing.

TCRbeta CDR3 regions were amplified from genomic DNA using the immunoSEQ Assay, a bias-controlled multiplex PCR. In the authors' own workflow: Within the assay, amplification of reference gene primers was used to estimate how many nucleated cells each sample contained. To quantify the absolute abundance of each unique TCRbeta CDR3 rearrangement, sequence reads were collapsed and filtered. Productive Simpson clonality was computed per sample as the square root of Simpson's diversity index over productive rearrangements. TCRdb limited this immuneACCESS table to in-frame rearrangements with V and J called. A share of clones is missing; checked studies link under half to unresolved V genes, and the rest is unexplained. V, J and clone size are taken as reported in that table, and D and trimming were inferred from the DNA itself. Counted in this sample were roughly 250,000 clones; less than 85% of them appeared once. Clones ranked in the top ten supply under 5.5% of the sample.

Collaborating institutions collected whole blood in K2EDTA tubes following their own protocols. For TCRbeta analysis, collaborators shipped samples as frozen whole blood, isolated PBMCs, or DNA extracted from either of those sample types. Turning to this clone: What antigen it recognizes has not been identified. No quality values exist for individual bases; no much larger clone is one base distant.

V is pruned by 3 bases and J by 5 bases, leaving 4 bases of the junction without a gene match. Including cysteine and phenylalanine, the CDR3 has 14 amino acids. Only the CDR3 DNA is retained, 42 bases long and in frame from the first base. The germline V gene (reference sequence) sets CDR1 to GTSNPN and CDR2 to SVGIG. What the research found in general, with its limitations: The amount of clinical and demographic metadata varied by source and participant and was provided uncurated.

The chain is made from TRBV30 and TRBJ1-6; 7 central bases correspond to TRBD1. The source of this sequence is a woman aged 80 or over with active or convalescent COVID-19. Specimen: peripheral blood. The CDR3 region: CAWRPQGNNSPLHF. The DNA sequence is TGTGCCTGGAGACCACAGGGGAATAATTCACCCCTCCACTTT.